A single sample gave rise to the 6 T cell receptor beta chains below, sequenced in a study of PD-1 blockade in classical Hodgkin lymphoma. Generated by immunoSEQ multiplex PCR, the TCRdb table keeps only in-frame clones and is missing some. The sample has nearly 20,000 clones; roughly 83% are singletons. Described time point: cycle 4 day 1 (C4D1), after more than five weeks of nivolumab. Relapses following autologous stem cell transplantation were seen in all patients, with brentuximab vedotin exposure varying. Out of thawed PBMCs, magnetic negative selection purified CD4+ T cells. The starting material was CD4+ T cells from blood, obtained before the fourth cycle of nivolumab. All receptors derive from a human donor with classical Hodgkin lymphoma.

The CDR3 sequence: CASSQQWVGYEQYF. The CDR3 DNA is TGTGCCAGCAGCCAACAGTGGGTCGGTTACGAGCAGTACTTC. The V gene is TRBV28, the J gene TRBJ2-7; D is unclear. The CDR3 totals 14 residues. Germline CDR1 MDHEN, CDR2 SYDVKM. Trimming left V 6 bases short and J 4 bases short, with 16 bases between.

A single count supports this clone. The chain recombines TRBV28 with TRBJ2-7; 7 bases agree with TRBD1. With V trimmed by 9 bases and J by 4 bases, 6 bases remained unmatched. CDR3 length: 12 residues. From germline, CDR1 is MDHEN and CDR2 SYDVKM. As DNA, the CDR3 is TGTGCCAGTACAGGGGATCGGTACGAGCAGTACTTC. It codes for CASTGDRYEQYF.

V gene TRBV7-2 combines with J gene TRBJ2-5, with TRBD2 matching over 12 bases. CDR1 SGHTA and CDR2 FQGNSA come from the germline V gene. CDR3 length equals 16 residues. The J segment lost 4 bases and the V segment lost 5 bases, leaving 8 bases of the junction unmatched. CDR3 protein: CASSPGGLAGRETQYF. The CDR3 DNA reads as TGTGCCAGCAGCCCCGGGGGACTAGCGGGTAGAGAGACCCAGTACTTC.

The CDR3 reads CASSPGQAGYGEQYF. In nucleotides, the CDR3 is TGTGCCAGCAGCCCCGGCCAAGCGGGATATGGCGAGCAGTACTTC. V is TRBV7-6 and J is TRBJ2-7; 7 bases map to TRBD2. Germline-derived CDR1 and CDR2 are SGHVS and FNYEAQ. The J segment lost 6 bases and the V segment lost 5 bases, leaving 13 bases of the junction unmatched. This CDR3 contains 15 residues. Supplemented by reference TRBV7-6 and TRBJ2-7, the full variable domain reads GAGVSQSPRYKVTKRGQDVALRCDPISGHVSLYWYRQALGQGPEFLTYFNYEAQQDKSGLPNDRFSAERPEGSISTLTIQRTEQRDSAMYRCASSPGQAGYGEQYFGPGTRLTVT.

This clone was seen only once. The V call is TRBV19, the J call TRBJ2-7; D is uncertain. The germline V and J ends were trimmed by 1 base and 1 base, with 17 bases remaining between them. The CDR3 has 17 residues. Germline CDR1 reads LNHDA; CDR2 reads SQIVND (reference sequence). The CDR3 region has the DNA TGTGCCAGTAGTATAGGCTCCAGCAACGGTAGGTCCTACGAGCAGTACTTC. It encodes CASSIGSSNGRSYEQYF. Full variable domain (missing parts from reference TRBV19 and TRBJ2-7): DGGITQSPKYLFRKEGQNVTLSCEQNLNHDAMYWYRQDPGQGLRLIYYSQIVNDFQKGDIAEGYSVSREKKESFPLTVTSAQKNPTAFYLCASSIGSSNGRSYEQYFGPGTRLTVT.

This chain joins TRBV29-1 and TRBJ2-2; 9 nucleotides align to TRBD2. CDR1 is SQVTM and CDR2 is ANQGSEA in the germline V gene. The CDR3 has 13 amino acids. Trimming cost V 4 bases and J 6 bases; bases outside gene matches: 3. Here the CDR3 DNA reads TGCAGCGTTGTAGCGGGAGTAGCCGGGGAGCTGTTTTTT. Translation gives CSVVAGVAGELFF.